Sequencing of this T cell receptor (beta chain) was carried out in a study of T cell repertoires in cytomegalovirus infection. About the study: Public TCR beta signatures were indicative of both CMV infection and a matching HLA type.

The CDR3 runs 14 residues. V lost 2 bases to trimming and J lost 6 bases, with 11 bases between them. Per germline, CDR1 SGHTA and CDR2 FQGTGA. Many counts were recorded for this clonotype. What it binds is unknown. General study results and limits: Identification of carriers of CMV plus the relevant HLA was performed using cumulative public TCR beta family frequency.

TCRdb independently ran MiXCR on the reads; one entry per CDR3 protein. The sample includes roughly 230,000 distinct CDR3 sequences, under 25% seen only once; the top ten take 15% to 20%. The sequence was collected from a human donor in good health (CMV status not recorded). Some clones in this sample may be carry-over from other donors' samples. The V and J genes are TRBV7-3 and TRBJ2-1; a possible D gene is TRBD2 (7 bases). Sequenced: CD8+ T cells from PBMCs. The CDR3 sequence is CASSLGGAGNEQFF. The CDR3 coding sequence is TGTGCCAGCAGCTTAGGGGGGGCGGGCAATGAGCAGTTCTTC.